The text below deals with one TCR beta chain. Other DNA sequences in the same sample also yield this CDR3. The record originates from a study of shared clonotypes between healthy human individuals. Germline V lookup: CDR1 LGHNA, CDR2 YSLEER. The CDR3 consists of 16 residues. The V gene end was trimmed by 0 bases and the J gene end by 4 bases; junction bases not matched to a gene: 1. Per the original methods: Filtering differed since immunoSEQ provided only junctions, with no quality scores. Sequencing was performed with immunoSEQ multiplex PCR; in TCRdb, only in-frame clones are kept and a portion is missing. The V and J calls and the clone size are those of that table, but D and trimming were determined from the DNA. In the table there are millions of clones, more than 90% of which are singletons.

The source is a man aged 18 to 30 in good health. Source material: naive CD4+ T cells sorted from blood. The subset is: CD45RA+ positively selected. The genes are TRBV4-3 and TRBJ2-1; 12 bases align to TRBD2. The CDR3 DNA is TGCGCCAGCAGCCAAGATGGACTAGCGGGGTACAATGAGCAGTTCTTC. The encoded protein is CASSQDGLAGYNEQFF.